These 10 T cell receptor beta chains share one sample of origin, sequenced in a study of T cell responses to AZD1222 COVID-19 vaccine (TCRdb year 2021). This specimen's time point label, interpreted: baseline before first vaccination. The library was built by means of the immunoSEQ multiplex PCR assay. TCRdb limited this immuneACCESS table to in-frame rearrangements with V and J called. A share of clones is missing; checked studies link under half to unresolved V genes, and the rest is unexplained. For this sample there are 65,000 to 70,000 clones; around nine tenths appear just once. About 8% of the sample is in the top ten clones. The sample consisted of peripheral blood, taken on day 0 of AZD1222 vaccination. These receptors were taken from an adult in good health.

This clone was counted once. This sequence joins TRBV18 and TRBJ2-7; 11 bases match TRBD1. Per germline, CDR1 KGHSH and CDR2 LQKENI. The CDR3 has 15 residues. After removal of 4 bases from V and 2 bases from J, the junction contained 4 bases not matched to a gene. CDR3: CASSRGQGATYEQYF. CDR3 DNA sequence: TGTGCCAGCTCACGTGGACAGGGGGCTACCTACGAGCAGTACTTC.

In the case of this clone: Other DNA sequences within the sample encode an identical CDR3. The chain joins TRBV7-9 to TRBJ1-5; D gene ambiguous. The CDR3 sequence is 14 residues long. V lost 1 base and J 2 bases, leaving 6 bases between the germline ends. Looked up from germline, CDR1 is SEHNR and CDR2 is FQNEAQ (reference sequence). The CDR3 DNA is TGTGCCAGCAGCTTAGATCGGGGCAATCAGCCCCAGCATTTT. Translated: CASSLDRGNQPQHF.

The genes are TRBV7-9 and TRBJ2-7, with D unresolved. V lost 5 bases, J lost 2 bases, and 7 bases lay in between. The germline gives CDR1 SEHNR, CDR2 FQNEAQ (reference sequence). The CDR3 has 12 amino acids. The CDR3, as DNA: TGTGCCAGCAGCCGACTCCCCTACGAGCAGTACTTC. As protein: CASSRLPYEQYF.

The V and J genes are TRBV12-3 or TRBV12-4 and TRBJ1-6, with D unresolved. With 8 bases removed from V and 10 bases from J, the gap between germline ends came to 15 bases. This CDR3 contains 13 residues. The CDR3 is CASEHGLGSPLHF. The CDR3 region has the DNA TGTGCCAGCGAGCACGGGCTAGGGTCACCCCTCCACTTT.

The chain employs TRBV19 and TRBJ1-5; 7 bases map to TRBD1. Looked up from germline, CDR1 is LNHDA and CDR2 is SQIVND (reference sequence). Unmatched junction bases numbered 9, after V lost 7 bases and J lost 6 bases. This CDR3 region has 14 residues. CDR3 DNA: TGTGCCAGTACCCCTGTCCCAGGGGGTCAGCCCCAGCATTTT. This codes for CASTPVPGGQPQHF.

This sequence joins TRBV6-2 or TRBV6-3 and TRBJ2-7; 10 bases match TRBD1. The junction had 8 bases not matched to a gene; V was cut back by 6 bases and J by 3 bases. The CDR3 covers 15 residues. Germline-derived CDR1 and CDR2 are MNHEY and SVGEGT. The CDR3 bases are TGTGCCAGCAGCGACCCCGGGACAGGGGACTACGAGCAGTACTTC. Amino acid sequence: CASSDPGTGDYEQYF.

This chain uses TRBV11-2 with TRBJ2-7; D is ambiguous. The V end was cut by 5 bases, the J end by 4 bases, with 15 bases between. Germline CDR1 and CDR2: SGHAT and FQNNGV. This CDR3 region has 14 residues. In nucleotides, the CDR3 is TGTGCCAGCAGCCCCGTCGGACGGAGATACGAGCAGTACTTC. It translates to CASSPVGRRYEQYF.

CDR3 loop: CASLDRDRGRGTEAFF. The DNA of the CDR3 is TGCGCCAGCCTAGATCGGGACAGGGGACGAGGAACTGAAGCTTTCTTT. The chain couples TRBV5-1 to TRBJ1-1; 10 bases fit TRBD1. CDR1 is SGHRS and CDR2 is YFSETQ in the germline V gene. CDR3 length equals 16 residues. The junction had 14 bases not matched to a gene; V was cut back by 7 bases and J by 5 bases. Using reference TRBV5-1 and TRBJ1-1 for the parts outside the CDR3, the full variable domain is KAGVTQTPRYLIKTRGQQVTLSCSPISGHRSVSWYQQTPGQGLQFLFEYFSETQRNKGNFPGRFSGRQFSNSRSEMNVSTLELGDSALYLCASLDRDRGRGTEAFFGQGTRLTVV.

With respect to this clone: The junction and the germline gene differ at one end; a read error may be behind it. V is TRBV5-1 and J is TRBJ2-7; 11 bases fit TRBD2. CDR1 SGHRS and CDR2 YFSETQ come from the germline V gene. The CDR3 sequence is 15 residues long. CDR3 in amino acids: CASGLEASGRREQYF. The DNA for the CDR3 is TGCGCCAGCGGCTTGGAAGCTAGCGGGAGGCGAGAGCAGTACTTC.

This chain joins TRBV5-5 and TRBJ1-5; D possibly corresponds to TRBD1 (6 bases). Trimming removed 5 bases at V and 1 base at J, with 13 bases between. CDR3 length: 15 residues. CDR1 is SGHKS, CDR2 YYEKEE, per germline (reference sequence). As DNA, the CDR3 is TGTGCCAGCAGGTTGACAGGAGTCAGCAATCAGCCCCAGCATTTT. It encodes CASRLTGVSNQPQHF.